This T cell receptor beta chain was profiled in a study of blood T cell repertoires in COVID-19. Study-wide context: The United States, Italy and Spain were the sources of the acute and convalescent COVID-19 samples. T cells, B-cell-depleted T cells, or PBMCs supplied cDNA or gDNA.

Germline V gives CDR1 SGHRS, CDR2 YFSETQ. The CDR3 runs to 15 residues. The V end was cut by 0 bases, the J end by 4 bases, with 13 bases between. Original handling: Estimation of nucleated cell counts was performed using reference gene primer amplification. Data came from immunoSEQ multiplex PCR; TCRdb stores just in-frame clones and leaves some out. V, J and clone size are those of that table, while D and trimming were read from the DNA. The table has 150,000 to 200,000 clones, around 84% seen once; the top ten hold over 3%. Sequences were obtained from peripheral blood. This chain links TRBV5-1 with TRBJ1-1; a weak D match, TRBD1 (5 bases). The source of this sequence is a human donor with acute or convalescent COVID-19. The donor label of this sample is uncertain. The CDR3 sequence is CASSLVQGKGTEAFF. The CDR3 coding sequence is TGCGCCAGCAGCTTGGTTCAGGGTAAGGGCACTGAAGCTTTCTTT.